The 21 T cell receptor beta chains reported below all come from one sample, sequenced in a study of Ad26.COV2.S vaccination and SARS-CoV-2 variants. Produced via immunoSEQ multiplex PCR; TCRdb's table is partial and in-frame only. Here the sample spans fewer than 300,000 clones, around 87% being singletons. Regarding treatment: some 20 received Ad26.COV2.S at low or high dose, single or two shots; roughly five received placebo; per-sample allocation not given. Sample collection was performed on day 63 after the first vaccine or placebo injection. This specimen was peripheral blood, taken in a trial of Ad26.COV2.S vaccine versus placebo. Receptor source: a person between 18 and 59 years old who received the Ad26.COV2.S COVID-19 vaccine or a placebo.

The V call is TRBV30, the J call TRBJ1-5; D is ambiguous. V dropped 3 bases and J dropped 4 bases, with 10 bases sitting between them. CDR3 length: 13 amino acids. Per the germline V gene, CDR1 is GTSNPN and CDR2 is SVGIG (reference sequence). In nucleotides, the CDR3 is TGTGCCTGGAGGGCGGCCCAAAATCAGCCCCAGCATTTT. This translates into CAWRAAQNQPQHF.

V and J are TRBV9 and TRBJ2-3; TRBD2 agrees at 9 bases. Losses at the gene ends were 0 bases for V and 5 bases for J; bases not matched to a gene: 7. The V gene's germline CDR1 is SGDLS and CDR2 YYNGEE. This CDR3 is built from 16 residues. DNA of the CDR3: TGTGCCAGCAGCGTAGGTGCGGGGGGGCGGGTAGATACGCAGTATTTT. Translated, it gives CASSVGAGGRVDTQYF.

This clone has more than one count but fewer than ten. The chain couples TRBV2 to TRBJ2-1, with 10 bases that match TRBD1. Germline V lookup: CDR1 SNHLY, CDR2 FYNNEI. The CDR3 covers 15 residues. With 6 bases clipped from V and 5 bases from J, the junction kept 7 bases outside the gene matches. The CDR3 coding sequence is TGTGCCAGCAGACCGACAGGGGGCGCGAACAATGAGCAGTTCTTC. Translation: CASRPTGGANNEQFF.

This clone has a single count. This sequence joins TRBV5-8 and TRBJ2-2, with 10 bases matching TRBD1. J was trimmed by 4 bases and V by 7 bases; bases with no gene match: 4. CDR3 length: 14 amino acids. The V gene's germline CDR1 is SGHTS and CDR2 YDEGEE. CDR3 region: CASGGTGVTGELFF. CDR3 nucleotide sequence: TGTGCCAGCGGAGGGACAGGGGTCACCGGGGAGCTGTTTTTT.

V is TRBV12-5 and J is TRBJ2-6; 9 nucleotides agree with TRBD1. Germline CDR1 and CDR2: LGHNT and FRNRAP. The CDR3 contains 17 residues. The junction had 3 bases not matched to a gene; V was cut back by 1 base and J by 2 bases. CDR3 sequence: CASGLADRGTGANVLTF. CDR3 sequence (DNA): TGTGCTAGTGGTTTGGCCGACAGGGGGACTGGGGCCAACGTCCTGACTTTC. The variable domain in full, with the rest retrieved from reference TRBV12-5 and TRBJ2-6, is DARVTQTPRHKVTEMGQEVTMRCQPILGHNTVFWYRQTMMQGLELLAYFRNRAPLDDSGMPKDRFSAEMPDATLATLKIQPSEPRDSAVYFCASGLADRGTGANVLTFGAGSRLTVL.

This chain links TRBV4-2 with TRBJ2-1, with a weak D call TRBD2 (5 bases). The V end was cut by 1 base, the J end by 4 bases, with 11 bases between. The CDR3 spans 15 residues. The germline V gene encodes CDR1 LGHNA and CDR2 YNFKEQ. This CDR3 is CASSQAPAAYNEQFF. Here the CDR3 DNA reads TGTGCCAGCAGCCAAGCCCCAGCGGCTTACAATGAGCAGTTCTTC.

The V call is TRBV6-4, the J call TRBJ2-1, with D perhaps TRBD2 (5 bases). CDR1 and CDR2 (germline): MRHNA, SNTAGT. Between the trimmed V and J ends, which lost 1 base and 8 bases, there was a span of 6 bases. The CDR3 is made up of 12 amino acids. CDR3 DNA sequence: TGTGCCAGCAGTGACTACGGGGATGAGCAGTTCTTC. The encoded protein is CASSDYGDEQFF.

As to this clone: One end of the junction varies from germline; a read error may be responsible. J is TRBJ2-2 and V is TRBV24-1, with D possibly TRBD1 on 6 matching bases. In germline, CDR1 is KGHDR, CDR2 SFDVKD. This CDR3 contains 13 residues. CDR3 region: CATGTHEHRGAVF. The CDR3 DNA reads TGTGCCACCGGGACACACGAACACCGGGGAGCTGTTTTT.

Ten or more counts support this clone. The chain links TRBV4-1 to TRBJ1-6, with D tentatively TRBD1 (5 bases). CDR1 and CDR2 from the germline V gene are MGHRA and YSYEKL. The CDR3 consists of 17 residues. V gave up 0 bases and J gave up 5 bases, with 14 bases separating them. CDR3 residues: CASSQDNRGADNSPLHF. The CDR3 bases are TGCGCCAGCAGCCAAGACAACCGAGGGGCCGATAATTCACCCCTCCACTTT.

The chain joins TRBV6-5 to TRBJ1-1, with unresolved D. This CDR3 is 14 amino acids long. The germline V and J ends were trimmed by 2 bases and 4 bases, with 11 bases remaining between them. Germline V gene sequence: CDR1 MNHEY, CDR2 SVGAGI. Written as DNA, the CDR3 is TGTGCCAGCAGTTACAGGGTCTCCTCCACTGAAGCTTTCTTT. It translates to CASSYRVSSTEAFF.

The chain has TRBV11-2 and TRBJ2-5; TRBD2 aligns across 8 bases. V dropped 0 bases and J dropped 1; count of bases not matched to a gene: 10. The CDR3 extends over 18 amino acids. CDR1 is SGHAT and CDR2 is FQNNGV in the germline V gene. Here the CDR3 reads CASSLDGGGWRTQETQYF. The CDR3 DNA is TGTGCCAGCAGCTTAGACGGGGGGGGCTGGCGAACCCAAGAGACCCAGTACTTC.

V and J are TRBV5-8 and TRBJ1-2, with TRBD1 matching over 8 bases. Germline trimming cut 0 bases from V and 5 bases from J; bases unmatched to any gene: 6. The CDR3 is 15 amino acids. From germline, CDR1 is SGHTS and CDR2 YDEGEE. CDR3 in DNA: TGTGCCAGCAGCTTGGCCACAGGGGGACAATATGGCTACACCTTC. It encodes CASSLATGGQYGYTF.

V gene TRBV7-6 combines with J gene TRBJ2-7, with 9 bases matching TRBD1. The CDR3 runs to 15 residues. Germline V gives CDR1 SGHVS, CDR2 FNYEAQ. J was trimmed by 9 bases and V by 7 bases; bases with no gene match: 16. The CDR3 region is CASTPPGQGRVGQYF. As DNA, the CDR3 is TGTGCCAGCACCCCGCCGGGACAGGGTCGTGTAGGGCAGTACTTC. The whole variable domain, remainder taken from reference TRBV7-6 and TRBJ2-7, is GAGVSQSPRYKVTKRGQDVALRCDPISGHVSLYWYRQALGQGPEFLTYFNYEAQQDKSGLPNDRFSAERPEGSISTLTIQRTEQRDSAMYRCASTPPGQGRVGQYFGPGTRLTVT.

This clone was picked up a small number of times. This chain links TRBV7-9 with TRBJ1-6; no definite D call. Trimming stripped 5 bases from V and 0 bases from J, with 17 bases between. The germline CDR1 and CDR2 sequences are SEHNR and FQNEAQ (reference sequence). The CDR3 loop spans 18 amino acids. CDR3 bases: TGTGCCAGCAGCCAACCTAACTGGGAGGGCTCCTATAATTCACCCCTCCACTTT. As protein: CASSQPNWEGSYNSPLHF.

The chain couples TRBV5-1 to TRBJ1-1; D might be TRBD1 (5 bases). The CDR3 length is 14 residues. Germline V CDR1 and CDR2: SGHRS, YFSETQ. V was shortened by 4 bases and J by 0 bases, with 10 bases between the two germline ends. CDR3: CASSPWGLNTEAFF. DNA for the CDR3: TGCGCCAGCAGCCCCTGGGGGTTGAACACTGAAGCTTTCTTT.

The V gene is TRBV5-7, the J gene TRBJ2-3; 8 nucleotides agree with TRBD1. TRBV5-7 is an open reading frame, and its role is uncertain. This CDR3 comprises 14 residues. The V gene end was trimmed by 4 bases and the J gene end by 4 bases; junction bases not matched to a gene: 5. The CDR3 sequence: CASSRDRGADTQYF. CDR3 in DNA: TGTGCCAGCAGCCGTGACAGGGGCGCAGATACGCAGTATTTT.

The table lists this clone with a count of one. This chain joins TRBV5-4 and TRBJ2-1; 9 bases are a match to TRBD2. CDR1 SGHNT and CDR2 YYREEE come from the germline V gene (reference sequence). This CDR3 contains 16 residues. The junction had 7 bases not matched to a gene; V was cut back by 4 bases and J by 2 bases. This chain's CDR3 is CASSLTSGRTYNEQFF. Written as DNA, the CDR3 is TGTGCCAGCAGCCTCACTAGCGGGCGGACCTACAATGAGCAGTTCTTC.

Written as DNA, the CDR3 is TGTGCCAGCAGTGAATTCGGGGGGTTCTATGGCTACACCTTC. Translation: CASSEFGGFYGYTF. This sequence joins TRBV25-1 and TRBJ1-2, with D possibly matching TRBD1 (5 bases). Per germline, CDR1 MGHDK and CDR2 SYGVNS. With 1 base removed from V and 4 bases from J, the gap between germline ends came to 10 bases. CDR3 size: 14 residues.

CDR3 amino acids: CASMGGFYNSPLHF. DNA for the CDR3: TGCGCCAGCATGGGGGGCTTTTATAATTCACCCCTCCACTTT. This chain joins TRBV5-1 and TRBJ1-6; tentative D call: TRBD1 (6 bases). There are 14 residues in the CDR3. Germline loops: CDR1 SGHRS, CDR2 YFSETQ. The V and J ends lost 6 bases and 4 bases respectively, with 11 bases between them. Using reference TRBV5-1 and TRBJ1-6 for the parts outside the CDR3, the full variable domain is KAGVTQTPRYLIKTRGQQVTLSCSPISGHRSVSWYQQTPGQGLQFLFEYFSETQRNKGNFPGRFSGRQFSNSRSEMNVSTLELGDSALYLCASMGGFYNSPLHFGNGTRLTVT.

The chain is built from TRBV28 and TRBJ1-2; the match to TRBD1 covers 8 bases. The CDR3 spans 15 residues. CDR1 and CDR2 from the germline V gene are MDHEN and SYDVKM. The V segment lost 6 bases and the J segment 5 bases; nucleotides outside the gene matches: 11. The CDR3 spells CASRQQGVPAYGYTF. Written as DNA, the CDR3 is TGTGCCAGCAGGCAACAGGGGGTTCCGGCTTATGGCTACACCTTC.

In its sample, this clone was seen a few times. The gene calls are TRBV19 and TRBJ2-7; D unclear. The CDR3 consists of 16 residues. Germline CDR1 LNHDA, CDR2 SQIVND (reference sequence). V was clipped by 0 bases and J by 3 bases, with 15 bases between them. In nucleotides, the CDR3 is TGTGCCAGTAGTATAGAGTTAAGTGGCTCTGGCTACGAGCAGTACTTC. This gives the protein CASSIELSGSGYEQYF.